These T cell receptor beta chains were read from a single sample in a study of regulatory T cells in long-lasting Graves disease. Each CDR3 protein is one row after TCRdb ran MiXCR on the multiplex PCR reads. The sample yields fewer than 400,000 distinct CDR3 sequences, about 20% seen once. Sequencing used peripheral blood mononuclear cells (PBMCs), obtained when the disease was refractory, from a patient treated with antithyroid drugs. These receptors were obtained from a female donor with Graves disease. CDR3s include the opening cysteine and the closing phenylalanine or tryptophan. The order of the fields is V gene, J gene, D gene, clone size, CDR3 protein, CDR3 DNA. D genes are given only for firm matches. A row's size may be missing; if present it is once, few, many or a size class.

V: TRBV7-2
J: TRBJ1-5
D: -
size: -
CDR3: CASSLGGDASNQPQHF
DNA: TGTGCCAGCAGCTTAGGTGGGGACGCGAGCAATCAGCCCCAGCATTTT

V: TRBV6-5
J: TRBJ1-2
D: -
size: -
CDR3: CASSYSAEHYGYTF
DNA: TGTGCCAGCAGTTACTCCGCGGAGCACTACGGCTACACCTTC

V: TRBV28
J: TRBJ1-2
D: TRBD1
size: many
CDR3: CASTLGQGRGYTF
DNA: TGTGCCAGCACCCTCGGACAGGGTCGTGGCTACACCTTC

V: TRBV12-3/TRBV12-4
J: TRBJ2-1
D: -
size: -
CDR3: CASSYIGAGRDNEQFF
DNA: TGTGCCAGCAGCTACATTGGGGCGGGAAGAGACAATGAGCAGTTCTTC

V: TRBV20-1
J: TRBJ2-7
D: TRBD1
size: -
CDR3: CSARVGQGAYEQYF
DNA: TGCAGTGCTAGAGTCGGGCAGGGGGCCTACGAGCAGTACTTC

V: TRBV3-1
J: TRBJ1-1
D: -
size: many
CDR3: CASSRMELGTEAFF
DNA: TGTGCCAGCAGCCGTATGGAACTGGGCACTGAAGCTTTCTTT

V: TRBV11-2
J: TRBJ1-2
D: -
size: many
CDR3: CASSLEALGGYTF
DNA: TGTGCCAGCAGCTTAGAAGCGCTCGGGGGCTACACCTTC

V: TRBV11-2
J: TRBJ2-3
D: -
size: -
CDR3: CASSPWTGGNTDTQYF
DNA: TGTGCCAGCAGCCCATGGACTGGGGGTAACACAGATACGCAGTATTTT

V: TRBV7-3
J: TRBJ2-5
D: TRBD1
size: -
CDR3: CASSSGQGGATQYF
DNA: TGTGCCAGCAGCTCAGGACAGGGAGGAGCGACCCAGTACTTC

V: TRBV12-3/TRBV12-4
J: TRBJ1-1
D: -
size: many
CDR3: CASIDRRNTEAFF
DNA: TGTGCCAGCATCGACAGGCGGAACACTGAAGCTTTCTTT

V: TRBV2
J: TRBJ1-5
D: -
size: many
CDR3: CASTPQGTGQPQHF
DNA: TGTGCCAGCACTCCGCAGGGAACGGGCCAGCCCCAGCATTTT

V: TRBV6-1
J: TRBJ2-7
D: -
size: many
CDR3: CASSQEGTPTSYEQYF
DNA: TGTGCCAGCAGTCAAGAAGGGACTCCCACCTCCTACGAGCAGTACTTC

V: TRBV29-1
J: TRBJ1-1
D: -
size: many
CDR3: CSVESENTEAFF
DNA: TGCAGCGTTGAATCAGAGAACACTGAAGCTTTCTTT

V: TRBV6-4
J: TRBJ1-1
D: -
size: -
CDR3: CASSWDGGTEAFF
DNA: TGTGCCAGCAGTTGGGATGGAGGAACTGAAGCTTTCTTT

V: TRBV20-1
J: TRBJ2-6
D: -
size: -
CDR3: CSARSVGANVLTF
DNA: TGCAGTGCTCGTAGTGTAGGGGCCAACGTCCTGACTTTC

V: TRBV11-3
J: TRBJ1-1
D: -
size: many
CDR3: CASSLLSGGGHTEAFF
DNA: TGTGCCAGCAGCCTCCTATCCGGGGGGGGACACACTGAAGCTTTCTTT

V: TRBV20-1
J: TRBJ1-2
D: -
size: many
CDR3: CSARDVGNYGYTF
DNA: TGCAGTGCTAGAGATGTGGGGAACTATGGCTACACCTTC

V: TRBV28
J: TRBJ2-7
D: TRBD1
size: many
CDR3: CASSLDRGLSYEQYF
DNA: TGTGCCAGCAGTTTGGACAGGGGCCTCTCCTACGAGCAGTACTTC

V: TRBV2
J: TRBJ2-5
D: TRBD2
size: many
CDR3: CASSEAREGETQYF
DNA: TGTGCCAGCAGTGAAGCACGGGAGGGGGAGACCCAGTACTTC

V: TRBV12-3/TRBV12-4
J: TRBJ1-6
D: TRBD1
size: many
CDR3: CASSLGGGRVHSPLHF
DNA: TGTGCCAGCAGTTTGGGAGGGGGCAGGGTGCATTCACCCCTCCACTTT

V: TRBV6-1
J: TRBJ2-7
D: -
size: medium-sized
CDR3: CASSSTAGAYEQYF
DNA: TGTGCCAGCAGCTCGACGGCAGGTGCCTACGAGCAGTACTTC

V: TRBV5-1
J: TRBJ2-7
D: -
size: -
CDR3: CASSFGGYEQHF
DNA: TGCGCCAGCAGCTTCGGGGGTTACGAGCAGCACTTC

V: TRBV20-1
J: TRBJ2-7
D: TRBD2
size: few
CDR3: CSATTGGRGYEQYF
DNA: TGCAGTGCGACGACTGGCGGGAGAGGCTACGAGCAGTACTTC

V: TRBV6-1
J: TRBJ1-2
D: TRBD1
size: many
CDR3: CASITGQGWGYGYTF
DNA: TGTGCCAGCATTACCGGACAGGGCTGGGGCTATGGCTACACCTTC

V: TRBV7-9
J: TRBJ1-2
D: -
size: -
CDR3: CASSLAVGGYTF
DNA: TGTGCCAGCAGCTTAGCGGTCGGTGGCTACACCTTC

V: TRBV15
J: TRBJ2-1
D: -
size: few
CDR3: CATSSGVYNEQFF
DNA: TGTGCCACCAGCTCGGGGGTGTACAATGAGCAGTTCTTC

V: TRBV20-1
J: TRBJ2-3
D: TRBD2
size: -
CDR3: CSASPPGLAGGTDTQYF
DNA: TGCAGTGCTAGCCCCCCGGGACTAGCGGGGGGGACAGATACGCAGTATTTT

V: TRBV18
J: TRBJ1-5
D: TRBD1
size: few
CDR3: CASSPQTGGNQPQHF
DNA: TGTGCCAGCTCACCACAGACAGGGGGCAATCAGCCCCAGCATTTT

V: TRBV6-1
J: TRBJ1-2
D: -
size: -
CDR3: CASRLYYGYAF
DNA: TGTGCCAGCAGACTTTACTATGGCTACGCCTTC

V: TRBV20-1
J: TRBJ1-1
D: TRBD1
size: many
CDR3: CSAPNRGSLTEAFF
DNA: TGCAGTGCCCCAAACAGGGGGTCACTCACTGAAGCTTTCTTT

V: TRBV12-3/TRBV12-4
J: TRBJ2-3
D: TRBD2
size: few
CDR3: CASSLRTSGRPEPTDTQYF
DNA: TGTGCCAGCAGTTTAAGGACTAGCGGGAGGCCCGAACCCACAGATACGCAGTATTTT

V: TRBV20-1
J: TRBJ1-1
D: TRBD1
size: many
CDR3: CSARTGGAPNTEAFF
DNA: TGCAGTGCTAGGACAGGGGGCGCCCCGAACACTGAAGCTTTCTTT

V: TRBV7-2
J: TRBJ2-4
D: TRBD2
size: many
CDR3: CASSAHLAGDKLGIQYF
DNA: TGTGCCAGCAGCGCCCATTTAGCGGGGGATAAACTGGGCATTCAGTACTTC

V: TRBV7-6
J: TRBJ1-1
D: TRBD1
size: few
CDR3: CASSRGQGAAEAFF
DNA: TGTGCCAGCAGCCGGGGACAGGGGGCCGCTGAAGCTTTCTTT

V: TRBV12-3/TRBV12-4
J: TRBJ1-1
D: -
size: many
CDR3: CASSLYRDTEAFF
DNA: TGTGCCAGCAGTTTGTACAGAGACACTGAAGCTTTCTTT

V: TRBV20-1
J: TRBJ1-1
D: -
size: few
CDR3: CSVRGGRVTEAFF
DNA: TGCAGTGTTCGTGGGGGGCGAGTCACTGAAGCTTTCTTT

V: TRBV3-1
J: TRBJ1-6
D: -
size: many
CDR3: CASSKGRTSNSPLHF
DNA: TGTGCCAGCAGTAAAGGGAGGACTTCAAATTCACCCCTCCACTTT

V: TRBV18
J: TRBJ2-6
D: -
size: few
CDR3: CASSPRSNSGANVLTF
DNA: TGTGCCAGCTCACCAAGATCAAACTCTGGGGCCAACGTCCTGACTTTC

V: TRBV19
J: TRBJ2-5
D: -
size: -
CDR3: CASRTTPHGETQYF
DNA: TGTGCCAGTAGGACAACACCACATGGAGAGACCCAGTACTTC

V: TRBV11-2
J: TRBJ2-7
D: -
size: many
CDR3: CASSLDVGRYEQYF
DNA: TGTGCCAGCAGCTTAGATGTCGGGAGATACGAGCAGTACTTC

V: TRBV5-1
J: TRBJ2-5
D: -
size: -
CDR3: CASSLGISGDYFQETQYF
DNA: TGCGCCAGCAGCTTGGGGATTAGCGGCGACTATTTCCAAGAGACCCAGTACTTC

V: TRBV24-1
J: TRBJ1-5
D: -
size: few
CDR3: CATQVSGVNQPQHF
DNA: TGTGCCACCCAGGTTTCAGGAGTCAATCAGCCCCAGCATTTT

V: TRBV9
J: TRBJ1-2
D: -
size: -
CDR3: CASSVGEENYGYTF
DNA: TGTGCCAGCAGCGTAGGGGAGGAAAACTATGGCTACACCTTC

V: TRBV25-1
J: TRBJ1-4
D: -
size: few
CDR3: CASSDLGAFNEKLFF
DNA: TGTGCCAGCAGTGACCTAGGGGCCTTCAATGAAAAACTGTTTTTT

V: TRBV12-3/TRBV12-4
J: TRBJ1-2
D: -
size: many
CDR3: CASSFEGNYGYTF
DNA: TGTGCCAGCAGTTTTGAGGGCAACTATGGCTACACCTTC